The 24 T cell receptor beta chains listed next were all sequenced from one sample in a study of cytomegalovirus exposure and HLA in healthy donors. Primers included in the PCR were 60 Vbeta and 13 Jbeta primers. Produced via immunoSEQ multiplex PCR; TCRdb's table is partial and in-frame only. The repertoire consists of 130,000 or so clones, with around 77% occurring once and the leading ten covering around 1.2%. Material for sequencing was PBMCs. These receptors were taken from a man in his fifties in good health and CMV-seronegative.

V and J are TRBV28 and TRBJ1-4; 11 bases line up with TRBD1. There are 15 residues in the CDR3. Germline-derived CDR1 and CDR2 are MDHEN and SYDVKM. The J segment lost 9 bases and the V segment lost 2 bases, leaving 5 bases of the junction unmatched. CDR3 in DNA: TGTGCCAGCAGTTTACTGGGACAGGGGGATCAAAAACTGTTTTTT. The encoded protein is CASSLLGQGDQKLFF.

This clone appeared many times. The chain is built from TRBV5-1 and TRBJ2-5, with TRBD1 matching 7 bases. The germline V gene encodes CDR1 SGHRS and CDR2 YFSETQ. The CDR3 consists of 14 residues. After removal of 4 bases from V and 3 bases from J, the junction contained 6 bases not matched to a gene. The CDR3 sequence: CASSPGTDKETQYF. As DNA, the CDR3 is TGCGCCAGCAGCCCGGGGACAGATAAAGAGACCCAGTACTTC.

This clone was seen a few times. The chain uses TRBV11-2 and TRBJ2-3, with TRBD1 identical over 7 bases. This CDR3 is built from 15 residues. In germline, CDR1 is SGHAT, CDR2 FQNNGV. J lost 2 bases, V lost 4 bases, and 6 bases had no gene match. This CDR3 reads CASSSYRGITDTQYF. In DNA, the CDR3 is TGTGCCAGCAGCTCCTACAGGGGAATCACAGATACGCAGTATTTT.

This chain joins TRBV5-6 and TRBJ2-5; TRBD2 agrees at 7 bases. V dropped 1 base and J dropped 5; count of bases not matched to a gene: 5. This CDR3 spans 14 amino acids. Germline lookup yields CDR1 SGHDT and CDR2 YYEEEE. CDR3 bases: TGTGCCAGCAGCTTGTCGGGGGGTCAGGAGACCCAGTACTTC. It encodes CASSLSGGQETQYF.

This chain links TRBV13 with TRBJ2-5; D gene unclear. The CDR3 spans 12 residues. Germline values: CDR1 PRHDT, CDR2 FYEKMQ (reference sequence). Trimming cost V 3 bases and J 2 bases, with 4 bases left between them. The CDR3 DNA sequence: TGTGCCAGCAGCTTCCTACAAGAGACCCAGTACTTC. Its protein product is CASSFLQETQYF.

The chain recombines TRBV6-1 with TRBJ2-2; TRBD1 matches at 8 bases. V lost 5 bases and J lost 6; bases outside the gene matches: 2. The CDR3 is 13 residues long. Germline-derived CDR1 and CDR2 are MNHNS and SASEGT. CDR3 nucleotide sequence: TGTGCCAGCAGTCTACAGGGGGCCGGGGAGCTGTTTTTT. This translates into CASSLQGAGELFF.

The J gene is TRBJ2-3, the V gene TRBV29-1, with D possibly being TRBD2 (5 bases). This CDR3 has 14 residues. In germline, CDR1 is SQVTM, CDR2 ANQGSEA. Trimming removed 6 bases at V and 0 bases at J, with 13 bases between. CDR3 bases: TGCAGCGTAGAGAAGAGCGGAAGCACAGATACGCAGTATTTT. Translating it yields CSVEKSGSTDTQYF.

CDR3 amino acids: CAISSQALDYNEQFF. The CDR3 bases are TGTGCCATCAGTTCCCAGGCCTTAGACTACAATGAGCAGTTCTTC. The chain has TRBV10-3 and TRBJ2-1, with D uncertain. V lost 5 bases and J 3 bases, leaving 14 bases between the germline ends. This CDR3 contains 15 residues. Per germline, CDR1 ENHRY and CDR2 SYGVKD.

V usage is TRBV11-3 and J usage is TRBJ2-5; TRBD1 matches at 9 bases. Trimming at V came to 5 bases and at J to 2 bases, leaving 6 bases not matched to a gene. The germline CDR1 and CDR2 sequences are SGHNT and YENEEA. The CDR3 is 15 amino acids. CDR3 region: CASSHPGQGQETQYF. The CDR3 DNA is TGTGCCAGCAGCCACCCGGGACAGGGACAAGAGACCCAGTACTTC.

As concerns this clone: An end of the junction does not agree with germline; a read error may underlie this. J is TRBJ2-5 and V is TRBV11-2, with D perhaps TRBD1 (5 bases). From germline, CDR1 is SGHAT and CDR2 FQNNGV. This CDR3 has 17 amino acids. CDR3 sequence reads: CASSLVGVAGWEEAQYF. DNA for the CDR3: TGTGCCAGCAGCTTAGTAGGCGTAGCAGGGTGGGAAGAGGCCCAGTACTTC.

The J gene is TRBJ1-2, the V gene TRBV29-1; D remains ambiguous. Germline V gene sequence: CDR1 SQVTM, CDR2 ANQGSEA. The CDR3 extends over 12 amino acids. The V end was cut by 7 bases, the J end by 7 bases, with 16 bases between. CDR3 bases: TGCAGCGCGGCGTCAGGAGGTAGTGGCTACACCTTC. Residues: CSAASGGSGYTF.

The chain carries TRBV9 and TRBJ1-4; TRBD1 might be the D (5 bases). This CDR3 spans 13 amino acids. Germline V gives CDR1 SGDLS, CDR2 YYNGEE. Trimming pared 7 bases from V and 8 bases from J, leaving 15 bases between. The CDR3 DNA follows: TGTGCCAGCGGGGGGACGTCCACGGAAAAACTGTTTTTT. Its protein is CASGGTSTEKLFF.

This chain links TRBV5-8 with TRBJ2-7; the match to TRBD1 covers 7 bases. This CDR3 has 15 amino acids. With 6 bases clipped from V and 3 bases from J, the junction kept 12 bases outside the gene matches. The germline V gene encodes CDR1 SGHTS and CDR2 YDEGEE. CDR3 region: CASILPGTADYEQYF. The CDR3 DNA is TGTGCCAGCATCCTTCCGGGGACAGCTGACTACGAGCAGTACTTC.

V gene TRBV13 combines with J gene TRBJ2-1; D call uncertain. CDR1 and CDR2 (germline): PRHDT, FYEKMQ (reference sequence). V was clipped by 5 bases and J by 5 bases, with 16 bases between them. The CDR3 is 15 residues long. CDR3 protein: CASSRGELRHNEQFF. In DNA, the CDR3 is TGTGCCAGCAGCCGCGGCGAGTTACGGCACAATGAGCAGTTCTTC.

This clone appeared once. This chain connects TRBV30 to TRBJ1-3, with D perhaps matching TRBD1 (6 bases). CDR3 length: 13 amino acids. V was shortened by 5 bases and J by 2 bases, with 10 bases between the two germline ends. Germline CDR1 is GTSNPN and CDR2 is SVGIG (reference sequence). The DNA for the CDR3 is TGTGCCTGGGGACAGCCTCCTGGAAACACCATATATTTT. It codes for CAWGQPPGNTIYF. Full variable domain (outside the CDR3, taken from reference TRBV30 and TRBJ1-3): SQTIHQWPATLVQPVGSPLSLECTVEGTSNPNLYWYRQAAGRGLQLLFYSVGIGQISSEVPQNLSASRPQDRQFILSSKKLLLSDSGFYLCAWGQPPGNTIYFGEGSWLTVV.

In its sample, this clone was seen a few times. The chain's CDR3 is CASRHTSGAGQYF. CDR3 bases: TGTGCCAGCAGACATACTAGCGGAGCCGGGCAGTACTTC. J is TRBJ2-7 and V is TRBV11-2; 8 bases match TRBD2. The germline V gene encodes CDR1 SGHAT and CDR2 FQNNGV. J was trimmed by 9 bases and V by 6 bases; bases with no gene match: 10. This CDR3 region has 13 residues.

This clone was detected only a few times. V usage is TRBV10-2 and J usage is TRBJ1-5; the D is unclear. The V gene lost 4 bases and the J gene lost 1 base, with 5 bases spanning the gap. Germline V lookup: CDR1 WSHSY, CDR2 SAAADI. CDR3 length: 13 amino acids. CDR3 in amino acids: CASSALSNQPQHF. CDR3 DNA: TGCGCCAGCAGTGCCCTCAGCAATCAGCCCCAGCATTTT.

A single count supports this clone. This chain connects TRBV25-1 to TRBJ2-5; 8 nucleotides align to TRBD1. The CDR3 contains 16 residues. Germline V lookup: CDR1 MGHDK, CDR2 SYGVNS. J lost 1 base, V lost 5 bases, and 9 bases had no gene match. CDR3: CASSPGQTGVQETQYF. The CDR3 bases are TGTGCCAGCAGTCCGGGGCAGACAGGGGTCCAAGAGACCCAGTACTTC.

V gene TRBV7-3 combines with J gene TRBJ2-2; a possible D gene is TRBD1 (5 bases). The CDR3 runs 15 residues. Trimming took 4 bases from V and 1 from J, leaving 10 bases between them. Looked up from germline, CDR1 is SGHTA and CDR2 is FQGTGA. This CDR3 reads CASSSTDRNTGELFF. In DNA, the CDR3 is TGTGCCAGCAGCTCTACCGACAGGAACACCGGGGAGCTGTTTTTT.

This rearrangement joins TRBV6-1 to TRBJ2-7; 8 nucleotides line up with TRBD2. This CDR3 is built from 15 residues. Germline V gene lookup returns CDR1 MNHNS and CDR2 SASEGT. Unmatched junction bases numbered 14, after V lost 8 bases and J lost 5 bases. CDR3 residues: CASPPHTTGRDEQYF. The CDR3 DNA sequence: TGTGCCAGCCCCCCTCATACTACCGGGAGGGACGAGCAGTACTTC.

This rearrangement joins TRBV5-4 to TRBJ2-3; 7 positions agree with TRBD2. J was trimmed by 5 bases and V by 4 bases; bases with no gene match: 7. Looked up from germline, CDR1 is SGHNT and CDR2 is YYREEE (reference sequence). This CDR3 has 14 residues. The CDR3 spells CASSGTSAIDTQYF. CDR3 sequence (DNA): TGTGCCAGCAGCGGCACTAGCGCAATAGATACGCAGTATTTT.

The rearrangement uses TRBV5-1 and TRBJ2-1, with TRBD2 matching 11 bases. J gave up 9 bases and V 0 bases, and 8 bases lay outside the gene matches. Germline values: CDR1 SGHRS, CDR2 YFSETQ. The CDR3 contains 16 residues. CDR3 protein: CASSLAGLAGLGEQFF. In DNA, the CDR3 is TGCGCCAGCAGCTTGGCCGGACTAGCGGGCCTTGGTGAGCAGTTCTTC.

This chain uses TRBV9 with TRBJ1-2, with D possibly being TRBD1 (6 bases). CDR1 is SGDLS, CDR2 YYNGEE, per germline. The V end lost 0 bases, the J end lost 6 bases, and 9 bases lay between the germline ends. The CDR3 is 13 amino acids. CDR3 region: CASSVAPGDGYTF. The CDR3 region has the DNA TGTGCCAGCAGCGTAGCCCCAGGGGATGGCTACACCTTC.

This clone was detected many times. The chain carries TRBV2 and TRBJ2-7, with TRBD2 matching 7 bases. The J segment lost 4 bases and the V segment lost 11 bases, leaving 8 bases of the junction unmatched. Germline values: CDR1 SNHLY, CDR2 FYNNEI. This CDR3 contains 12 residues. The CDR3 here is CAARGLAYEQYF. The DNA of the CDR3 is TGTGCCGCGCGGGGGTTGGCTTACGAGCAGTACTTC.